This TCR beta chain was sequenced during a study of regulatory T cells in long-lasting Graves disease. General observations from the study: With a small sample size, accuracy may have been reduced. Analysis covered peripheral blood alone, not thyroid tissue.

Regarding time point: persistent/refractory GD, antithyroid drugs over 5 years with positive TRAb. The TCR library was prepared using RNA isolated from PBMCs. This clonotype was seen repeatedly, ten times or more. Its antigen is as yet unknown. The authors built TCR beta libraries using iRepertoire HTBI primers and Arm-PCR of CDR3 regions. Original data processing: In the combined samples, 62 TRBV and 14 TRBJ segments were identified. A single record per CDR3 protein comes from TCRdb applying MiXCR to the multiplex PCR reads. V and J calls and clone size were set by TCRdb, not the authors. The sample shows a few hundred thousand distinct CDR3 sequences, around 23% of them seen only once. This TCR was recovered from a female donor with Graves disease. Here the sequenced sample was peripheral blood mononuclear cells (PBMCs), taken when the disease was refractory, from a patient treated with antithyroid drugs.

CDR3 residues: CAWSPEGALKEQYF. CDR3 sequence (DNA): TGTGCCTGGAGTCCCGAAGGGGCCCTGAAGGAGCAGTACTTC. The V call is TRBV30, the J call TRBJ2-7, with D tentatively TRBD1 (5 bases). CDR1 is GTSNPN, CDR2 SVGIG, per germline (reference sequence). The CDR3 sequence is 14 residues long. V lost 2 bases and J 7 bases, leaving 18 bases between the germline ends.